This T cell receptor beta chain derives from a study of Ad26.COV2.S vaccination and SARS-CoV-2 variants. Overall study: The Ad26.COV2.S arm of the COV1001 trial was where the donor was placed.

Treatment in this sample: around 19 received Ad26.COV2.S at low or high dose, single or two shots; about 5 received placebo; per-sample allocation not given. On day 63 after the first injection, vaccine and placebo recipients gave samples. The length of the CDR3 is 16 residues. Germline-derived CDR1 and CDR2 are MNHEY and SMNVEV (reference sequence). V was trimmed by 7 bases and J by 2 bases, leaving 15 bases between them. The table lists this clone with a count of one. Sequencing used immunoSEQ multiplex PCR; TCRdb keeps in-frame clones, though not all of them. The table records roughly 380,000 clones, more than 75% of them present only once.

The rearrangement joins TRBV27 to TRBJ2-6; D possibly corresponds to TRBD1 (5 bases). This receptor was identified in a person between 18 and 65 years old who received the Ad26.COV2.S COVID-19 vaccine or a placebo. This specimen was peripheral blood, taken in a trial of Ad26.COV2.S vaccine versus placebo. In DNA, the CDR3 is TGTGCCAGCAAGGGGCATAAGGTCCCTGGGGCCAACGTCCTGACTTTC. Amino acids: CASKGHKVPGANVLTF.